This T cell receptor (beta chain) was obtained from a study of neoadjuvant anti-PD-1 for oral cavity cancer. Study outcomes and limitations: After neoadjuvant nivolumab, PBMC T cell clonality was significantly higher in non-responders than responders.

On this clone itself: Its target is unknown.

Looked up from germline, CDR1 is SGDLS and CDR2 is YYNGEE. CDR3 size: 15 residues. V trimming: 3 bases; J trimming: 2 bases; junction bases outside the gene matches: 7. PBMC libraries mostly used around 500 ng of input genomic DNA, with six replicates per sample. This table comes from immunoSEQ multiplex PCR, and its TCRdb copy is limited to in-frame clones, with some not included. Among 17,000 or so clones listed, 50% to 70% were seen once. This specimen consisted of PBMCs, obtained before nivolumab (anti-PD-1) treatment. The receptor's source is a person between 40 and 80 years old with oral cavity squamous cell carcinoma. This rearrangement joins TRBV9 to TRBJ1-2, with 7 bases that match TRBD1. The CDR3 sequence: CASSAGTAFNYGYTF. The CDR3 coding sequence is TGTGCCAGCAGCGCCGGGACAGCTTTCAACTATGGCTACACCTTC.